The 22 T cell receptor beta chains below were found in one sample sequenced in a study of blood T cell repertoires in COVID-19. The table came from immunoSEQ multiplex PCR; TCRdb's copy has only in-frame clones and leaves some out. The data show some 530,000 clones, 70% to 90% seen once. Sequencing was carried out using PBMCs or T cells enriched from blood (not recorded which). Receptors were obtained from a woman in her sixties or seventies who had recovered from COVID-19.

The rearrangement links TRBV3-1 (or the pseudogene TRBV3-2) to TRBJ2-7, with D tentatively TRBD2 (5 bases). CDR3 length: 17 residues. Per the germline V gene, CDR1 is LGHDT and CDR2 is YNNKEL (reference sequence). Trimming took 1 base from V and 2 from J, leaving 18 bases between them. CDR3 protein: CASSQVLAPAPPYEQYF. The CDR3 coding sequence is TGTGCCAGCAGCCAAGTTTTAGCGCCCGCGCCGCCCTACGAGCAGTACTTC.

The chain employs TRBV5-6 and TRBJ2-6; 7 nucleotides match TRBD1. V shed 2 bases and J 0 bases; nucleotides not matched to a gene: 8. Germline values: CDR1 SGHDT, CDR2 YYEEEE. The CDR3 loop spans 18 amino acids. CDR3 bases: TGTGCCAGCAGCTTACGGACAGGTCATGACTCTGGGGCCAACGTCCTGACTTTC. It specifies CASSLRTGHDSGANVLTF.

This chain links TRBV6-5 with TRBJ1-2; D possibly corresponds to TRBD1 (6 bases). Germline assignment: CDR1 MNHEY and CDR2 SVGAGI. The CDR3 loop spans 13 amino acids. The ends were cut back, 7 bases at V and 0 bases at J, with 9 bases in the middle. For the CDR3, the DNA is TGTGCCAGCAATACAGGGTCTAACTATGGCTACACCTTC. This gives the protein CASNTGSNYGYTF.

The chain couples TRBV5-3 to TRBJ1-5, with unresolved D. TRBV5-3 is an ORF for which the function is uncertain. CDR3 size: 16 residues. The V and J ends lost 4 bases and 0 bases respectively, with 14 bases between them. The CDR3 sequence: CARSVVRKYSNQPQHF. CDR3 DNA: TGTGCCAGAAGCGTCGTGAGGAAATATAGCAATCAGCCCCAGCATTTT.

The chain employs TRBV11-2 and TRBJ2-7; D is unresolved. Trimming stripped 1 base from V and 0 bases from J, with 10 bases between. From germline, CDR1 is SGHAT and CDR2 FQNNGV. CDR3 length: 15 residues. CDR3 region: CASSLVPVSSYEQYF. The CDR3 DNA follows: TGTGCCAGCAGCTTAGTCCCCGTTAGCTCCTACGAGCAGTACTTC.

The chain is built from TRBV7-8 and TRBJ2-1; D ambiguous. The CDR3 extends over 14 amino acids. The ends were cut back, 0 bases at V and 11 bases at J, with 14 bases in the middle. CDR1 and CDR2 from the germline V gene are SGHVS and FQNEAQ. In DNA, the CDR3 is TGTGCCAGCAGCTTAGCTATTACCTCCCAGAAGCAGTTCTTC. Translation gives CASSLAITSQKQFF.

CDR3 protein: CASSPDRVAIIAFF. CDR3 nucleotide sequence: TGTGCCAGCTCTCCGGACAGGGTGGCGATCATCGCTTTCTTT. This chain links TRBV18 with TRBJ1-1, with 8 bases identical to TRBD1. Per the germline V gene, CDR1 is KGHSH and CDR2 is LQKENI. J lost 11 bases, V lost 6 bases, and 14 bases had no gene match. This CDR3 has 14 residues.

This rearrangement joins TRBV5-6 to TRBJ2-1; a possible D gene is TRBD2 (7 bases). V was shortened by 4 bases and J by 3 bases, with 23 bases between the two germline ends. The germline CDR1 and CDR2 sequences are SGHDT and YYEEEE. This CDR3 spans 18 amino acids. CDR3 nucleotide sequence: TGTGCCAGCAGCCCTTCCCTAGTAGGGCGGGGGCACTACAATGAGCAGTTCTTC. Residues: CASSPSLVGRGHYNEQFF.

The CDR3 sequence is CASSRNGQGDQPQHF. The CDR3 DNA sequence: TGTGCCAGCAGCCGAAACGGACAGGGTGATCAGCCCCAGCATTTT. This chain connects TRBV6-5 to TRBJ1-5, with 8 positions matching TRBD1. CDR3 size: 15 residues. Germline V gene sequence: CDR1 MNHEY, CDR2 SVGAGI. V dropped 6 bases and J dropped 5; count of bases not matched to a gene: 9.

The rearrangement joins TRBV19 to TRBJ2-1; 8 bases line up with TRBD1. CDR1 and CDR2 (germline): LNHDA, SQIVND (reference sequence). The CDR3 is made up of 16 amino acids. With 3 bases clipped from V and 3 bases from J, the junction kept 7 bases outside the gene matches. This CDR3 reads CASSIGQGIVYNEQFF. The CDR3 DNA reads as TGTGCCAGTAGTATCGGACAGGGCATAGTCTACAATGAGCAGTTCTTC.

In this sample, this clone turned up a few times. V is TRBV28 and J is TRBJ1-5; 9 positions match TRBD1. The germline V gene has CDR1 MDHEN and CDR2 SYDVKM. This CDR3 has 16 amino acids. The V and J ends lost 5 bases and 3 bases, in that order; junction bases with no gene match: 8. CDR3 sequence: CASSTGGVLSNQPQHF. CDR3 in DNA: TGTGCCAGCAGTACAGGGGGCGTCTTATCCAATCAGCCCCAGCATTTT.

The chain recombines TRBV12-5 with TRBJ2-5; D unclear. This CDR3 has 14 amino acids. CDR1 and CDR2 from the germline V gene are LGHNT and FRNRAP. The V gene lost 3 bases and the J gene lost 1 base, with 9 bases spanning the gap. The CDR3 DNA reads TGTGCTAGTGGTTTTGGCCGATCCCAAGAGACCCAGTACTTC. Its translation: CASGFGRSQETQYF.

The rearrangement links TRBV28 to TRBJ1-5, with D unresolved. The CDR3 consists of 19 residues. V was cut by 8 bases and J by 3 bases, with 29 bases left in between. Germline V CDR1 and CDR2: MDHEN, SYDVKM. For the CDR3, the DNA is TGTGCCAGCTTCCAAAGTAGCTGGGTTGGTGCCACACTCAATCAGCCCCAGCATTTT. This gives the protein CASFQSSWVGATLNQPQHF.

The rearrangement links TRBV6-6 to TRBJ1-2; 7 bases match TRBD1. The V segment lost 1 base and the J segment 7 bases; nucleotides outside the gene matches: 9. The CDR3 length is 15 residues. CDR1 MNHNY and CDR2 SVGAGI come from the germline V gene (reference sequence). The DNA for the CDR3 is TGTGCCAGCAGTTACTTAGGTGACAGGGAAGGTGGCTACACCTTC. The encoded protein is CASSYLGDREGGYTF.

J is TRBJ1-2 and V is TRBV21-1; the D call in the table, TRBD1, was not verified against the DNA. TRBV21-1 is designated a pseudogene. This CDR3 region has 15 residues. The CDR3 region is CASSKGTDRNYGYTF. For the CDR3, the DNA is TGTGCCAGCAGCAAAGGAACAGACAGAAACTATGGCTACACCTTC.

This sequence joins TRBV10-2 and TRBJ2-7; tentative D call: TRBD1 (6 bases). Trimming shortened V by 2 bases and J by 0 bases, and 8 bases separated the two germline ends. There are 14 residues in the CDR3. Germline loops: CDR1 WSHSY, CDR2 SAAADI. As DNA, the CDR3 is TGCGCCAGCAGTGAGCGACAGGCCTCCTACGAGCAGTACGTC. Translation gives CASSERQASYEQYV.

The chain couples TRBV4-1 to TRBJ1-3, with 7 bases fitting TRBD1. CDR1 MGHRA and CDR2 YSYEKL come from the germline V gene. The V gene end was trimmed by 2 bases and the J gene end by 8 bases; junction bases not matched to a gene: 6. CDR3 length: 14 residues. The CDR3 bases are TGCGCCAGCAGCCAAACAGGGGAAGGTCACACCATATATTTT. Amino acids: CASSQTGEGHTIYF.

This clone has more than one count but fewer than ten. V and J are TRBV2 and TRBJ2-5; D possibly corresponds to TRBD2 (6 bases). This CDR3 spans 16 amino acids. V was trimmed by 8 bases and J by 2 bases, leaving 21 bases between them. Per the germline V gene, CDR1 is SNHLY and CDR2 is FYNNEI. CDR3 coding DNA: TGTGCCAGCTCGACCCCTGGGGGGACTCTTCAAGAGACCCAGTACTTC. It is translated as CASSTPGGTLQETQYF.

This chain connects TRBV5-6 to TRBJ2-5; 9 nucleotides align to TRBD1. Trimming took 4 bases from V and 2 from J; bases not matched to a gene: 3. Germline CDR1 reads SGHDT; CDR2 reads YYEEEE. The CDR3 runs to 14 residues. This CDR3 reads CASSAGTGQETQYF. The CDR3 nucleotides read TGTGCCAGCAGCGCCGGGACAGGGCAAGAGACCCAGTACTTC.

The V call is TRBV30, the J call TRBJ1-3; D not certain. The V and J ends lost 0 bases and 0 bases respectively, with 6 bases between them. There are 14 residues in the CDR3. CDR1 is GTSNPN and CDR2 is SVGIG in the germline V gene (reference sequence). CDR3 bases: TGTGCCTGGAGTGTACTCTTCTCTGGAAACACCATATATTTT. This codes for CAWSVLFSGNTIYF.

Written as DNA, the CDR3 is TGTGCCAGCAGTCTTCCGGGGAGAGAGACCCAGTACTTC. Amino acid sequence: CASSLPGRETQYF. The chain uses TRBV6-5 and TRBJ2-5, with a possible D match to TRBD2 (5 bases). This CDR3 spans 13 amino acids. Germline lookup yields CDR1 MNHEY and CDR2 SVGAGI. V lost 5 bases, J lost 4 bases, and 11 bases lay in between.

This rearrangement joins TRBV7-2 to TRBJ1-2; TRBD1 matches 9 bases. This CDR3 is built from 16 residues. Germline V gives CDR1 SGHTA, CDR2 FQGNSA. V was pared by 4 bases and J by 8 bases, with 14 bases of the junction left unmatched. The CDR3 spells CASSSSSPGQGIGYTF. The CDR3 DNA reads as TGTGCCAGCAGCTCCTCGAGTCCGGGACAGGGAATCGGCTACACCTTC.